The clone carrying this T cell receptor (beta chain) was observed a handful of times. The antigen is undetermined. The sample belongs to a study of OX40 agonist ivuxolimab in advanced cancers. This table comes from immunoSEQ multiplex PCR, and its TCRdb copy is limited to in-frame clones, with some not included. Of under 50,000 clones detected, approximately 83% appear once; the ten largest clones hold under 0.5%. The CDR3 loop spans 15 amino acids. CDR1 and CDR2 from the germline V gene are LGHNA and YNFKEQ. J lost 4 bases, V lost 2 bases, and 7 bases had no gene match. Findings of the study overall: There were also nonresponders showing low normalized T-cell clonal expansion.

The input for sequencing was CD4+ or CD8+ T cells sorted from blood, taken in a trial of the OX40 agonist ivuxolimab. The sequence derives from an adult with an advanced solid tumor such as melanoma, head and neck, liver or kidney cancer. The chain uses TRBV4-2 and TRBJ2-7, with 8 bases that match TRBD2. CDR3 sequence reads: CASSQIFLAGYEQYF. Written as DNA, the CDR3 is TGTGCCAGCAGCCAAATCTTCCTAGCGGGTTACGAGCAGTACTTC.